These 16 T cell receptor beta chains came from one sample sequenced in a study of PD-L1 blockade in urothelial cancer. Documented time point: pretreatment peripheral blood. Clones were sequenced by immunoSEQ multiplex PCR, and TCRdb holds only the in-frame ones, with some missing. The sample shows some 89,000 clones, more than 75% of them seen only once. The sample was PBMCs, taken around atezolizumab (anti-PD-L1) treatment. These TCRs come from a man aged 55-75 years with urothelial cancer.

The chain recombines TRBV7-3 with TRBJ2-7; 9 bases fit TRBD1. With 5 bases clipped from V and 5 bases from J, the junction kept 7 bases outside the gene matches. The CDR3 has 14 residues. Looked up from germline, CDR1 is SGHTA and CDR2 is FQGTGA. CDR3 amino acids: CASSALDRGNEQYF. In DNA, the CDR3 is TGTGCCAGCAGCGCCTTGGACAGGGGCAACGAGCAGTACTTC.

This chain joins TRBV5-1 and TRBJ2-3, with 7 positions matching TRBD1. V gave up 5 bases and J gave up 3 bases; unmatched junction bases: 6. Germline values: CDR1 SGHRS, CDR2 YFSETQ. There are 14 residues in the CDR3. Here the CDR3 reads CASRHGQETDTQYF. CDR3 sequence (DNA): TGCGCCAGCAGGCATGGACAGGAAACAGATACGCAGTATTTT.

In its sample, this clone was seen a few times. The CDR3 coding sequence is TGTGCCAGCAGAAACAGTAACTCCTACGAGCAGTACTTC. The encoded protein is CASRNSNSYEQYF. The rearrangement links TRBV28 to TRBJ2-7; no clear D gene. The CDR3 has 13 residues. Trimming removed 6 bases at V and 0 bases at J, with 9 bases between. Germline CDR1 and CDR2: MDHEN and SYDVKM. Supplemented by reference TRBV28 and TRBJ2-7, the full variable domain reads DVKVTQSSRYLVKRTGEKVFLECVQDMDHENMFWYRQDPGLGLRLIYFSYDVKMKEKGDIPEGYSVSREKKERFSLILESASTNQTSMYLCASRNSNSYEQYFGPGTRLTVT.

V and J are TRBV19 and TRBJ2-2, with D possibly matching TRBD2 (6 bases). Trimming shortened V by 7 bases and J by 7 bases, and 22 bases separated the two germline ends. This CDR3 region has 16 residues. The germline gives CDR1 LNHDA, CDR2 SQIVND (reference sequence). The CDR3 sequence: CASTISWGEVGGELFF. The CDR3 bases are TGTGCCAGTACCATAAGTTGGGGGGAGGTCGGCGGGGAGCTGTTTTTT.

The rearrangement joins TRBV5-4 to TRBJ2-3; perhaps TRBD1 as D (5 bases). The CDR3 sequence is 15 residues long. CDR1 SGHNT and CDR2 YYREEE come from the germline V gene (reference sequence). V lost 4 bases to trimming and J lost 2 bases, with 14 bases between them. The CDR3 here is CASSESWGHTDTQYF. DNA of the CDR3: TGTGCCAGCAGCGAGAGTTGGGGCCACACAGATACGCAGTATTTT.

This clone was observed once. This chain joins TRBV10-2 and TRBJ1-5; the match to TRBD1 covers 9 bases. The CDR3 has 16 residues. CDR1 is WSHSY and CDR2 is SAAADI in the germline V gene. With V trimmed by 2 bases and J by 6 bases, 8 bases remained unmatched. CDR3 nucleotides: TGCGCCAGCAGTGAGCCTCACAGGGGGCTAGTTCAGCCCCAGCATTTT. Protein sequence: CASSEPHRGLVQPQHF.

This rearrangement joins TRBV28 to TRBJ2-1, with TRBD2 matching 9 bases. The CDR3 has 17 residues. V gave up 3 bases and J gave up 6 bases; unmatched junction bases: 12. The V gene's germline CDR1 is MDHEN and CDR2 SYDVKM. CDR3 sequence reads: CASSFAIRAGGLNEQFF. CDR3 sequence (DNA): TGTGCCAGCAGTTTTGCGATTCGGGCGGGAGGGCTCAATGAGCAGTTCTTC.

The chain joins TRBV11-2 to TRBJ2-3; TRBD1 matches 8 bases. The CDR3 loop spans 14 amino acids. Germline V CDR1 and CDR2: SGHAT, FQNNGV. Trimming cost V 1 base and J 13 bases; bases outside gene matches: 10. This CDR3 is CASSLVGQGVLEYF. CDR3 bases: TGTGCCAGCAGCTTAGTAGGACAGGGTGTTTTAGAGTATTTT. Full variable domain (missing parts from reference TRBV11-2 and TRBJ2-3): EAGVAQSPRYKIIEKRQSVAFWCNPISGHATLYWYQQILGQGPKLLIQFQNNGVVDDSQLPKDRFSAERLKGVDSTLKIQPAKLEDSAVYLCASSLVGQGVLEYFGPGTRLTVL.

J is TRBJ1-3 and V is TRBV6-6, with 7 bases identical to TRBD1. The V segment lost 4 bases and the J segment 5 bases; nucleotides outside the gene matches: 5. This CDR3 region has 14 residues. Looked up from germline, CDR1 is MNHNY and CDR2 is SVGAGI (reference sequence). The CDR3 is CASSWDRNRNTIYF. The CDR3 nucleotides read TGTGCCAGCAGTTGGGACAGAAACAGAAACACCATATATTTT.

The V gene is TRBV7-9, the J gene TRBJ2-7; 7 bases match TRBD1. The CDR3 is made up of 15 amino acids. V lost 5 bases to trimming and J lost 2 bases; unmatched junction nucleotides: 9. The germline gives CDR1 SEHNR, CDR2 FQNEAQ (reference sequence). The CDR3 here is CASSTDRVNPYEQYF. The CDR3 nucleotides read TGTGCCAGCAGCACCGACAGGGTGAACCCCTACGAGCAGTACTTC.

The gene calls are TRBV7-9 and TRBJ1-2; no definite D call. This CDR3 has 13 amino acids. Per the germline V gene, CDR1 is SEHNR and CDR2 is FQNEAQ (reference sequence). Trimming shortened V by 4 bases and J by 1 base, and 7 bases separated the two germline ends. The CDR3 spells CASSSGINYGYTF. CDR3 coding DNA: TGTGCCAGCAGCTCCGGGATTAACTATGGCTACACCTTC.

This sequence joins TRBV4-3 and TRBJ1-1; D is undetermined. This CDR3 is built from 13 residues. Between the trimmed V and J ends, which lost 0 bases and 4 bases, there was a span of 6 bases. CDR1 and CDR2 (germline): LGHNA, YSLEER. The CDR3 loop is CASSQERVTEAFF. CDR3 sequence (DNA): TGCGCCAGCAGCCAAGAGAGGGTCACTGAAGCTTTCTTT.

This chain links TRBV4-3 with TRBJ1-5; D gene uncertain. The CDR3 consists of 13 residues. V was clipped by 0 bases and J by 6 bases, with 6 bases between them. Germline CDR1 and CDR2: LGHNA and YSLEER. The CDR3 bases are TGCGCCAGCAGCCAAGATAGAATTCAGCCCCAGCATTTT. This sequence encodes CASSQDRIQPQHF.

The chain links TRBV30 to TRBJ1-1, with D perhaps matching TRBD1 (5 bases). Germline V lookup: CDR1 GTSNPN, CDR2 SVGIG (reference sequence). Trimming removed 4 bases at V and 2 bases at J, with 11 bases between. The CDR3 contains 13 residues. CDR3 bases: TGTGCCTGGACCGGGGGGTTTAACACTGAAGCTTTCTTT. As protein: CAWTGGFNTEAFF.

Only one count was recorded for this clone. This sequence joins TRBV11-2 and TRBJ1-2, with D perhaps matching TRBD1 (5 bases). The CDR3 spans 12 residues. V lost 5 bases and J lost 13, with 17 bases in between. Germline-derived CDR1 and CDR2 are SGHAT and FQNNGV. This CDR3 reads CASSLGGGLGTF. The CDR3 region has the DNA TGTGCCAGCAGCCTCGGGGGAGGGCTGGGCACCTTC.

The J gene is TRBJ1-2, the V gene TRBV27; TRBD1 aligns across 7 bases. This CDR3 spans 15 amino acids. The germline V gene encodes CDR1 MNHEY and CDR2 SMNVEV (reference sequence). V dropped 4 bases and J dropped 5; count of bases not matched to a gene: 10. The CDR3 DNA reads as TGTGCCAGCAGTTACCGTAGACAGGGAGAGTATGGCTACACCTTC. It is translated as CASSYRRQGEYGYTF.